This T cell receptor beta chain was sequenced for a study of OX40 agonist ivuxolimab in advanced cancers. Study-level results: Nonresponders, in some cases, also had low normalized T-cell clonal expansion. Clonal expansion was seen in CD4+ and CD8+ blood T cells by week 6 at 0.1 to 3.0 mg/kg.

The V and J ends lost 5 bases and 3 bases, in that order; junction bases with no gene match: 8. Germline assignment: CDR1 SEHNR and CDR2 FQNEAQ (reference sequence). The CDR3 is made up of 16 amino acids. Blood got drawn at baseline, again on cycle 4 day 1, and then on cycle 7 day 1. With respect to this clone: No antigen is known for it.

Measured with immunoSEQ multiplex PCR; TCRdb has only the in-frame clones, and not every one. The data contain 100,000 or so clones, around 96% of them seen just once; the ten biggest clones take up approximately 2%. This sample comprised CD4+ or CD8+ T cells sorted from blood, obtained in a trial of the OX40 agonist ivuxolimab. The TCR sequence derives from an adult with an advanced solid tumor such as melanoma, head and neck, liver or kidney cancer. This sequence joins TRBV7-9 and TRBJ2-7; 12 bases align to TRBD2. Here the CDR3 DNA reads TGTGCCAGCAGCCCGACTACTAGCGGGAGGTTCTACGAGCAGTACTTC. Its translation: CASSPTTSGRFYEQYF.